This paragraph covers one T cell receptor beta chain sequence. The CDR3 covers 17 residues. V lost 8 bases and J lost 4, with 26 bases in between. Germline V lookup: CDR1 SQVTM, CDR2 ANQGSEA. In the authors' methods: Amplification with reference gene primers provided the estimates of nucleated cell counts. Clones were sequenced by immunoSEQ multiplex PCR, and TCRdb holds only the in-frame ones, with some missing. For V, J and clone size, that table is used; D and trimming come from the DNA. The sample has 150,000 to 200,000 clones, more than 70% seen once. The data derive from a study of blood T cell repertoires in COVID-19. In the study overall: Samples of COVID-19 (acute and convalescent) were obtained from the United States, Italy and Spain. Sample material is recorded as cDNA or gDNA derived from T cells, B-cell-depleted T cells, or PBMCs.

The sequence was collected from a man younger than 35 with active or convalescent COVID-19. The chain joins TRBV29-1 to TRBJ2-2; possibly TRBD1 for D (5 bases). Sequencing was carried out using peripheral blood. The CDR3, as DNA: TGCAGCCCTGACGCCTCTGTAGACGCTCAGGGCACCGGGGAGCTGTTTTTT. Residues: CSPDASVDAQGTGELFF.